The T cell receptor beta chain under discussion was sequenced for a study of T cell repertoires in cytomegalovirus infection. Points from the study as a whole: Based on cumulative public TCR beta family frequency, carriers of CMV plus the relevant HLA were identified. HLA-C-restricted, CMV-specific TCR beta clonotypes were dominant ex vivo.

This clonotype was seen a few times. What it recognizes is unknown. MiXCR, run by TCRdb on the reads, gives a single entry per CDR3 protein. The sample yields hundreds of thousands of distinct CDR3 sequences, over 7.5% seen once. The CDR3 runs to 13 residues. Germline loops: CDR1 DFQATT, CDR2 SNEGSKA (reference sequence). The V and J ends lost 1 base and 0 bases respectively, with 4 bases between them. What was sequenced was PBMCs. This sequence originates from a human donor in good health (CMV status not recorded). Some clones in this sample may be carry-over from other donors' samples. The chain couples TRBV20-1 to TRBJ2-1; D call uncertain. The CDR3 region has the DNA TGCAGTGCTAGAGTATTCTCCTACAATGAGCAGTTCTTC. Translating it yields CSARVFSYNEQFF.